One T cell receptor (beta chain) is described in this entry. Antigen specificity is unknown. This same CDR3 is encoded by further DNA sequences in the sample. The naive CD8 population came from CD45RO-negative cells selected for CCR7, without terminally differentiated effector memory CD45RA+ cells. These data come from a study of shared clonotypes between healthy human individuals. The CDR3 covers 10 residues. CDR1 is MDHEN, CDR2 SYDVKM, per germline. V shed 5 bases and J shed 5 bases, with 1 base lying between them. Produced via immunoSEQ multiplex PCR; TCRdb's table is partial and in-frame only. The repertoire consists of about 2.1 million clones, with 93% occurring once and the leading ten covering more than 1.5%. Study findings and constraints: Memory subsets had estimated richness that was generally smaller than that of naive subsets.

This chain joins TRBV28 and TRBJ1-5; no firm D call. The TCR sequence derives from a man in his late teens or twenties in good health. Some clones in this sample may be carry-over from other donors' samples. The material sequenced was naive CD8+ T cells from PBMCs. CDR3 protein: CASSDQPQHF. The CDR3 region has the DNA TGTGCCAGCAGTGATCAGCCCCAGCATTTT.